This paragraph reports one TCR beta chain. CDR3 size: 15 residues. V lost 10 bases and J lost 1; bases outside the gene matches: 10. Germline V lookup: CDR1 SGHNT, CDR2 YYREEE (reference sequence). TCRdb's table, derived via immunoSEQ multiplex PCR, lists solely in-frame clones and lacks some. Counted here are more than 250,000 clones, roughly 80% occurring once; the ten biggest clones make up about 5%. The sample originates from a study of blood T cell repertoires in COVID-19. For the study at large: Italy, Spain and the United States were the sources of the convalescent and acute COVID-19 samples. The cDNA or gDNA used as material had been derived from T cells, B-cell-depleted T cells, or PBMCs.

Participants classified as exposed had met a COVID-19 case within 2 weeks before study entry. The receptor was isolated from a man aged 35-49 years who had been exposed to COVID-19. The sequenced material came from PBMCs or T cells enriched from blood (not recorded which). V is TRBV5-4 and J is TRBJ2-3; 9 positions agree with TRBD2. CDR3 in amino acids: CAPSLAGARTDTQYF. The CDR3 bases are TGTGCCCCTAGTTTAGCGGGAGCACGCACAGATACGCAGTATTTT.